Ten or more counts support the clone carrying this T cell receptor (beta chain). The CDR3 totals 16 residues. The V gene's germline CDR1 is SGHAT and CDR2 FQDESV (reference sequence). Between the trimmed V and J ends, which lost 3 bases and 1 base, there was a span of 10 bases. These data come from a study of blood T cells in healthy people across ages. Combining a sample-barcoded 5' primer with a J-beta primer mix, a second PCR ran for about 7 to 12 cycles. A template-switch adaptor containing 12 random nucleotides labeled each cDNA molecule. A single record per CDR3 protein comes from TCRdb applying MiXCR to the 5' RACE reads. The top ten hold roughly 15% of the sample, which has 630,000 or so distinct CDR3 sequences, 32% seen once.

J is TRBJ2-6 and V is TRBV11-1; the D is unclear. The clonotype comes from a woman of 80 years or more in good health. The material sequenced was blood. The CDR3 region is CASSLLARSGANVLTF. The CDR3 nucleotides read TGTGCCAGCAGCTTGCTCGCTAGGTCTGGGGCCAACGTCCTGACTTTC.